This T cell receptor (beta chain) was sequenced in a study of blood T cell repertoires in COVID-19. Looking at the study overall: The United States, Italy and Spain provided the acute and convalescent COVID-19 samples.

Sequencing used immunoSEQ multiplex PCR; TCRdb keeps in-frame clones, though not all of them. This sample carries about 310,000 clones, 85% of them seen once, and the ten largest clones take about 1.9%. V lost 4 bases and J 0 bases, leaving 11 bases between the germline ends. The CDR3 consists of 14 residues. Exposed volunteers were people who met a COVID-19 case within 2 weeks before study entry. This TCR derives from a woman between 25 and 40 years old who had been exposed to COVID-19. Input material: PBMCs or T cells enriched from blood (not recorded which). The rearrangement uses TRBV5-3 and TRBJ2-7; weak D call: TRBD1 (6 bases). TRBV5-3 is placed among ORFs of uncertain function. The CDR3 protein is CARSHRDSSYEQYF. As DNA, the CDR3 is TGTGCCAGAAGCCACAGGGATAGCTCCTACGAGCAGTACTTC.